Included here is one T cell receptor (beta chain) sequence, with context. Antigen unknown. In the PCR, 60 Vbeta and 13 Jbeta primers were used. TCRdb keeps only in-frame clones here, not all; method: immunoSEQ multiplex PCR. This table holds over 130,000 clones, over 60% found once. This sample was included in a study of cytomegalovirus exposure and HLA in healthy donors. The wider study: There were approximately 85 million unique TCRs (from HLA-typed donors) in an early data release. Notes on the study in general: A later analysis reportedly found that, within productive TCRs, an Asian-associated ancestry cluster had fewer N-insertions than the mean observed across the roughly 690 donors. Through in vitro validation, a few CMV-associated chains were shown to be specific for CMV antigens. The classifier reportedly diagnosed cytomegalovirus status with high sensitivity and specificity.

Germline CDR1 LNHDA, CDR2 SQIVND (reference sequence). The V gene lost 5 bases and the J gene lost 4 bases, with 15 bases spanning the gap. The CDR3 is 15 amino acids. Sequenced input: PBMCs. The rearrangement joins TRBV19 to TRBJ2-1; possible D gene TRBD1, 6 bases. This sequence originates from a man aged 40-50 years in good health and CMV-seronegative. The CDR3 region has the DNA TGTGCCAGTAGTCCGGACAGCGGCGCTTACAATGAGCAGTTCTTC. It specifies CASSPDSGAYNEQFF.